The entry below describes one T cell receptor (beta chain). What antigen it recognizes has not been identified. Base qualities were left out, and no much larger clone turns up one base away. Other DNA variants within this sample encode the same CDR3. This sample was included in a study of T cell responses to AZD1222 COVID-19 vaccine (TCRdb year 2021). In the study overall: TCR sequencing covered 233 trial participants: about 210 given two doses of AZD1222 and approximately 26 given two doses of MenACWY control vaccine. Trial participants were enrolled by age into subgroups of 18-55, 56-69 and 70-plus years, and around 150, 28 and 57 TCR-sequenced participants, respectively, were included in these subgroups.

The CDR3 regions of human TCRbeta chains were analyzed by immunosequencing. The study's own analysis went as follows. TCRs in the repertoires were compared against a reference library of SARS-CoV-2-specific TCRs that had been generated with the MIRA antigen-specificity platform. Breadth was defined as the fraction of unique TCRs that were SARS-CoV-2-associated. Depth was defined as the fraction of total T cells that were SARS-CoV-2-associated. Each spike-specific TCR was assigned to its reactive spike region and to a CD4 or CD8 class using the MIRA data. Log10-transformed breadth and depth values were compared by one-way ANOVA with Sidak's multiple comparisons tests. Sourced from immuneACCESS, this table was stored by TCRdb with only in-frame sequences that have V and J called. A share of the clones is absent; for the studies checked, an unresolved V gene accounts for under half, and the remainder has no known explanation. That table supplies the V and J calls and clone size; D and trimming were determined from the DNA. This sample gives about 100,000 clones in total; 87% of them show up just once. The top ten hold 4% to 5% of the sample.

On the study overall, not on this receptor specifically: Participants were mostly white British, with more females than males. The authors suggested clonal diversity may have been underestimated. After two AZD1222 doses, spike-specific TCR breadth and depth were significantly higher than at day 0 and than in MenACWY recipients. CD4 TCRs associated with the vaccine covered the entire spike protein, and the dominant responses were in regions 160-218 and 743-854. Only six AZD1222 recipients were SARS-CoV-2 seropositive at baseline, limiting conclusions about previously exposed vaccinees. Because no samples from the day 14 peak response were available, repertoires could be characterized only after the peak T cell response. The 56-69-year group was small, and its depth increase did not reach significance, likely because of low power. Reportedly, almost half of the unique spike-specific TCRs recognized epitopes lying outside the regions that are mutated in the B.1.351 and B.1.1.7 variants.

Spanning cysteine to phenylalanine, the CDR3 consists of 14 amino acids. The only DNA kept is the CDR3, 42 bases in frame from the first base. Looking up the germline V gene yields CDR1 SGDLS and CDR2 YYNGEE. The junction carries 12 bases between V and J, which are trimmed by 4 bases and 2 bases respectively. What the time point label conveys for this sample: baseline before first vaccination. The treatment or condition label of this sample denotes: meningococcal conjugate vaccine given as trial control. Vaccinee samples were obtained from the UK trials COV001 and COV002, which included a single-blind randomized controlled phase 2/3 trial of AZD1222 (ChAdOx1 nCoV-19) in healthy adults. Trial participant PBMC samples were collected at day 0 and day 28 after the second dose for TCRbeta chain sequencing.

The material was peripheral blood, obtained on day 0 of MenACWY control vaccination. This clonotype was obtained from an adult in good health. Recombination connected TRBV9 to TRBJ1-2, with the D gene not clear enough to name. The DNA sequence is TGTGCCAGCAGCCCCGACCGCTCCAACTATGGCTACACCTTC. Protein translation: CASSPDRSNYGYTF.